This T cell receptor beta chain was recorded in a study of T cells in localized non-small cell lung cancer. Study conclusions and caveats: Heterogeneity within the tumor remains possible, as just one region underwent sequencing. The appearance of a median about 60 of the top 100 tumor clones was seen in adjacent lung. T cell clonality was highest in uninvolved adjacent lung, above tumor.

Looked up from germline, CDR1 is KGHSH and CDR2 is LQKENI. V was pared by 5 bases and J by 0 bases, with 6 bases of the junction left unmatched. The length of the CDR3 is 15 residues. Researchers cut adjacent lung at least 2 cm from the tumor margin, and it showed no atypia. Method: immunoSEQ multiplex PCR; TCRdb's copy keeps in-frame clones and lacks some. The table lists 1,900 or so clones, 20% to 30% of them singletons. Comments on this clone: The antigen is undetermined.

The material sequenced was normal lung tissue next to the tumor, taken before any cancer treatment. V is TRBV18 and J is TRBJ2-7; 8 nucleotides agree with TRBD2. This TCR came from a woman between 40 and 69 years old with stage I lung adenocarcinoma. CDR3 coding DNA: TGTGCCAGCTCAGCAAGCGGGAGCGCCTCCTACGAGCAGTACTTC. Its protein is CASSASGSASYEQYF.